The following is a T cell receptor (beta chain) sequence with its context. CDR3 length equals 15 residues. Trimming pared 7 bases from V and 6 bases from J, leaving 20 bases between. Germline V lookup: CDR1 MNHNY, CDR2 SVGAGI (reference sequence). This sample was included in a study of blood T cell repertoires in COVID-19. Study overall: Whether acute or convalescent, the COVID-19 samples came from the United States, Italy and Spain. Sources were T cells, B-cell-depleted T cells, or PBMCs; the material itself was cDNA or gDNA.

Original processing methods: Estimated nucleated cell counts came from reference gene primer amplification. The data were produced by immunoSEQ multiplex PCR, yet TCRdb's version contains in-frame clones alone and is incomplete. The V and J calls and clone size were taken over from that table, and D and trimming were inferred from the DNA. The table shows 150,000 to 200,000 clones, with 70% to 90% occurring only once. The TCR originated in a man aged 55 to 70 with acute or convalescent COVID-19. V usage is TRBV6-6 and J usage is TRBJ2-3; D possibly corresponds to TRBD2 (5 bases). The sample was peripheral blood. The CDR3 nucleotides read TGTGCCAGCAACCCTACTAGTTTCGGGCAGGATACGCAGTATTTT. Its protein is CASNPTSFGQDTQYF.